This TCR beta chain came from a study of T cell responses to AZD1222 COVID-19 vaccine. Germline V gene data show CDR1 as ENHRY and CDR2 as SYGVKD. V shed 0 bases and J 6 bases; nucleotides not matched to a gene: 9. The length of the CDR3 is 17 residues. Produced via immunoSEQ multiplex PCR; TCRdb's table is partial and in-frame only. The sample has roughly 170,000 clones; approximately 90% are singletons. The origin of this receptor is an adult in good health. Specimen: peripheral blood, collected on day 0 of AZD1222 vaccination. The chain combines TRBV10-3 with TRBJ1-2; 11 bases map to TRBD1. This CDR3 reads CAISESKVGTGGDGYTF. In nucleotides, the CDR3 is TGTGCCATCAGTGAGTCGAAAGTCGGGACAGGGGGTGATGGCTACACCTTC.